Given below is one TCR beta chain in context. Its cognate antigen is unknown. The data were obtained in a study of T cells in Graves' hyperthyroidism and ophthalmopathy. The study, taken as a whole, reports: Progression to ophthalmopathy was predicted a median of 6.5 months early. Ophthalmopathy cases were set apart from stable hyperthyroidism by a 13 V-J model.

TCR beta CDR3 regions were amplified from RNA transcripts. Primed by the HTBI set, a first-round RT-PCR was run on the TCR CDR3. Using its own MiXCR run on the multiplex PCR reads, TCRdb lists one record per CDR3 protein. Here the sample spans around 690,000 distinct CDR3 sequences, roughly 20% being singletons. Exclusion of patients followed from uncontrolled infection, other autoimmune disease, pregnancy or lactation. 10 ml fresh peripheral blood yielded the PBMCs. From germline, CDR1 is KGHSH and CDR2 LQKENI. The CDR3 spans 15 residues. The ends lost 0 bases at V and 3 bases at J; junction bases unmatched: 5.

The origin of this receptor is a young man with Graves' ophthalmopathy. This chain links TRBV18 with TRBJ2-7; 7 bases agree with TRBD1. Sequencing used blood. The CDR3: CASSPPDRTLYEQYF. The CDR3 region has the DNA TGTGCCAGCTCACCACCGGACAGGACTCTCTACGAGCAGTACTTC.